This T cell receptor (beta chain) was captured by sequencing in a study of resident and recirculating memory T cells in vitiligo. For the study at large: Shave-biopsy epidermis from lesional and nonlesional skin was sequenced alongside PBMCs. Whole samples, not sorted cells, were homogenized and used for genomic DNA extraction.

Whole-study findings and limits: No unique dominant TCR clone was found in vitiligo lesions.

With respect to this clone: Its antigen is still unknown.

Assay: immunoSEQ multiplex PCR; the TCRdb copy retains only in-frame clones and omits some. The table has more than 70,000 clones, about 90% seen once. Patients' lesions had not changed for the previous 6 months. The clonotype was recovered from a male donor with vitiligo. Sequencing used blood.

The CDR3 protein is CASSARGDRTDTQYF. The CDR3 region has the DNA TGTGCCAGCAGCGCCCGGGGGGACCGCACAGATACGCAGTATTTT. The chain recombines TRBV11-3 with TRBJ2-3; TRBD2 aligns across 7 bases. In germline, CDR1 is SGHNT, CDR2 YENEEA. This CDR3 is built from 15 residues. Trimming removed 5 bases from V and 1 base from J; junction bases left unmatched: 6.